This T cell receptor beta chain was sequenced for a study of early T cells in non-severe SARS-CoV-2 infection. From the 5' RACE reads, TCRdb called clonotypes with MiXCR, one entry per CDR3 protein. The table lists 70,000 to 90,000 distinct CDR3 sequences, less than 15% of them singletons, with approximately 3.6% in the top ten. Broader study findings: VDJdb matching favored anti-spike CD8 responses, missing private and CD4 specificities.

The CDR3 length is 16 residues. Trimming at V came to 4 bases and at J to 3 bases, leaving 10 bases not matched to a gene. Details on this clonotype: The antigen remains unidentified.

The receptor comes from an adult who was a healthcare worker with PCR-confirmed SARS-CoV-2 infection or an uninfected control (not recorded which). Specimen: whole blood. The chain employs TRBV12-3 or TRBV12-4 and TRBJ2-3, with 7 bases aligning to TRBD1. This chain's CDR3 is CASSSTGQPGTDTQYF. The CDR3 DNA reads as TGTGCCAGCAGTTCGACGGGACAGCCGGGGACAGATACGCAGTATTTT.